The rows below give T cell receptor beta chains drawn from one sample of a study of blood T cell repertoires in COVID-19. Clones were read by immunoSEQ multiplex PCR, and TCRdb kept only the in-frame ones, dropping some. The table records tens of thousands of clones, just under 85% of them present only once. The sequenced sample was peripheral blood. Every receptor here comes from a man between 70 and 80 years old with acute or convalescent COVID-19. CDR3s include the opening cysteine and the closing phenylalanine or tryptophan. A D gene is named only where the DNA matches it firmly.

j_call: TRBJ1-1
v_call: TRBV11-2
cdr3_length: 14
d_call: -
cdr3_aa: CASSLGQWATEAFF

j_call: TRBJ1-5
v_call: TRBV24-1
cdr3_length: 13
d_call: -
cdr3_aa: CATSAGGNQPQHF

j_call: TRBJ2-4
v_call: TRBV6-5
cdr3_length: 15
d_call: -
cdr3_aa: CASDLTRLAKNIQYF

j_call: TRBJ2-1
v_call: TRBV14
cdr3_length: 18
d_call: TRBD2
cdr3_aa: CASSQDDAGTRLYNEQFF

j_call: TRBJ1-3
v_call: TRBV15
cdr3_length: 16
d_call: -
cdr3_aa: CATSRDQGISGNTIYF

j_call: TRBJ1-3
v_call: TRBV18
cdr3_length: 17
d_call: -
cdr3_aa: CASSPPNSLSSGNTIYF

j_call: TRBJ1-3
v_call: TRBV2
cdr3_length: 13
d_call: -
cdr3_aa: CASRADRGNTIYF

j_call: TRBJ1-5
v_call: TRBV19
cdr3_length: 15
d_call: -
cdr3_aa: CASSLVRGDNQPQHF

j_call: TRBJ2-7
v_call: TRBV2
cdr3_length: 15
d_call: TRBD1
cdr3_aa: CASTASGTGMGEKYF

j_call: TRBJ2-7
v_call: TRBV2
cdr3_length: 13
d_call: -
cdr3_aa: CASSDEVSYEQYF

j_call: TRBJ1-2
v_call: TRBV18
cdr3_length: 15
d_call: TRBD1
cdr3_aa: CASSPQTGMNYGYTF

j_call: TRBJ2-2
v_call: TRBV7-9
cdr3_length: 17
d_call: TRBD1
cdr3_aa: CASSRPGTGVSTGELFF

j_call: TRBJ2-1
v_call: TRBV19
cdr3_length: 15
d_call: TRBD2
cdr3_aa: CASSPRTSGRHEQFF

j_call: TRBJ2-7
v_call: TRBV27
cdr3_length: 13
d_call: -
cdr3_aa: CASSLGIAYEQYF